The TCR beta chain under discussion was sequenced for a study of T cells in Graves' hyperthyroidism and ophthalmopathy. Template material for amplifying TCR beta CDR3 regions consisted of RNA transcripts. First-round RT-PCR targeting the TCR CDR3 was performed with the HTBI primer set. Using its own MiXCR run on the multiplex PCR reads, TCRdb lists one record per CDR3 protein. The sample has about 400,000 distinct CDR3 sequences; about 15% are singletons. Notes on the study in general: Expanded thyroid clonotypes (above 0.001) were mostly also found in blood.

Note on this clonotype: The antigen remains undetermined.

The sample taken for sequencing was blood. This TCR was sampled from a woman aged 25-40 years with Graves' hyperthyroidism.

CDR3 protein: CSARTTGLHEQYF. CDR3 nucleotides: TGCAGTGCTAGAACGACAGGGCTTCACGAGCAGTACTTC. The rearrangement uses TRBV20-1 and TRBJ2-7, with 7 bases lining up with TRBD1. The CDR3 runs to 13 residues. The V segment lost 2 bases and the J segment 5 bases; nucleotides outside the gene matches: 6. Germline V gene data show CDR1 as DFQATT and CDR2 as SNEGSKA (reference sequence).